One T cell receptor (beta chain) is described in this entry. What it binds is not known. This specimen belongs to a study of T-cell reconstitution after alpha-beta-depleted transplantation in children. Study conclusions and caveats: One year post-transplant, T-cell counts and diversity were largely derived from T cells produced anew.

TCRbeta library construction was performed incorporating unique molecular identifiers. MiXCR, run by TCRdb on the PCR reads, gives a single entry per CDR3 protein. Counted here are around 490,000 distinct CDR3 sequences, about an eighth occurring once; the ten biggest clones make up less than 15%. From germline, CDR1 is MGHDK and CDR2 SYGVNS. The CDR3 is made up of 18 amino acids. The V segment lost 1 base and the J segment 1 base; nucleotides outside the gene matches: 8. The starting material was PBMCs, mostly from graft donor cells, obtained 180 days after TCRalphabeta/CD19-depleted stem cell transplant. The receptor's source is a female patient under 10 years old who had a stem cell transplant for aplastic anemia, so the T cells may come from the graft donor. The rearrangement links TRBV25-1 to TRBJ2-2; 8 nucleotides agree with TRBD2. CDR3: CASSEFGSGKRNTGELFF. The CDR3 DNA follows: TGTGCCAGCAGTGAATTTGGTAGCGGGAAGAGGAACACCGGGGAGCTGTTTTTT.